The clone carrying this TCR beta chain has more than one count but fewer than ten. The length of the CDR3 is 13 residues. The V end lost 5 bases, the J end lost 5 bases, and 10 bases lay between the germline ends. This entry belongs to a study of T cells after yellow fever vaccination. Template-switching 5'RACE yielded the TCR cDNA; a universal primer site and UMIs were added in the process. TCRdb passed the 5' RACE reads through MiXCR, listing each CDR3 protein once. Of just under 85,000 distinct CDR3 sequences in the sample, about an eighth were seen once. Whole-study results and caveats: Only a small proportion of the clonotypes turned up in both the CD4 and the CD8 compartments, likely arising from convergent recombination.

Here the sequenced sample was CD8+ T cells not binding an NS4B(214-222) dextramer, sorted from PBMCs, taken approximately 22 days after the first yellow fever vaccination. The genes are TRBV12-3 or TRBV12-4 and TRBJ2-1; weak D call: TRBD2 (5 bases). This clonotype originated in a man between 18 and 29 years old who received the YFV17D yellow fever vaccine. This chain's CDR3 is CASSVSGNNEQFF. In DNA form, the CDR3 reads TGTGCCAGCAGTGTTTCGGGGAACAATGAGCAGTTCTTC.